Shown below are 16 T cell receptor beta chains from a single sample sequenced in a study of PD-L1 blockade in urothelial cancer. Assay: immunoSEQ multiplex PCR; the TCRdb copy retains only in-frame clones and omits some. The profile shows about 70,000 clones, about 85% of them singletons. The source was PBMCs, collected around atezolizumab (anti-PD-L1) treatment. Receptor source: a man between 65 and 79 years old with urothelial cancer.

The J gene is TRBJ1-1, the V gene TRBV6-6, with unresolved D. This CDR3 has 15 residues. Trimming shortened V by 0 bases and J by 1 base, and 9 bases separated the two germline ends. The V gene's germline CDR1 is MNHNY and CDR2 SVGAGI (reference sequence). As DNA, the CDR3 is TGTGCCAGCAGTTACTCGAGATCAGGGAACACTGAAGCTTTCTTT. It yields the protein CASSYSRSGNTEAFF.

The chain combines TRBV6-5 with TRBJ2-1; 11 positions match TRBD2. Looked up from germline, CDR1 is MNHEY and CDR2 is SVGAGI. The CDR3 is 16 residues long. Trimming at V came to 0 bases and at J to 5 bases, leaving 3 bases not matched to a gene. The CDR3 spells CASSYSGTSGHNEQFF. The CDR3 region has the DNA TGTGCCAGCAGTTACTCGGGGACTAGCGGTCACAATGAGCAGTTCTTC.

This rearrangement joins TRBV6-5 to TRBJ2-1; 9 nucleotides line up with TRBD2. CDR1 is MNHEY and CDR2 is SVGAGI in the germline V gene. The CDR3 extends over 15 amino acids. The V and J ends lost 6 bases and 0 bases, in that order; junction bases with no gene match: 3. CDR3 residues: CASSLAGSSYNEQFF. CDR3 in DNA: TGTGCCAGCAGCCTAGCGGGGAGCTCCTACAATGAGCAGTTCTTC.

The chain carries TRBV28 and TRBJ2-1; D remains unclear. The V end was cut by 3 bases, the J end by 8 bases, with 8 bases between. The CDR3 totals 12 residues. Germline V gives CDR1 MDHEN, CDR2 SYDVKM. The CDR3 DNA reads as TGTGCCAGCAGTTTTTCGTTTGATGAGCAGTTCTTC. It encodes CASSFSFDEQFF. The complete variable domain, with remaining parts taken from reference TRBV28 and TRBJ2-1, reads DVKVTQSSRYLVKRTGEKVFLECVQDMDHENMFWYRQDPGLGLRLIYFSYDVKMKEKGDIPEGYSVSREKKERFSLILESASTNQTSMYLCASSFSFDEQFFGPGTRLTVL.

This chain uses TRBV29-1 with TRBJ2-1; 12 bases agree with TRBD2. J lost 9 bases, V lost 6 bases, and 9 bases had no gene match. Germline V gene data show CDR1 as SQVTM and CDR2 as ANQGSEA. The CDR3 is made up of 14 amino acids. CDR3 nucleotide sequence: TGCAGCGTCGCTAGCGGGAGGGTGAGGGGTGAGCAGTTCTTC. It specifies CSVASGRVRGEQFF.

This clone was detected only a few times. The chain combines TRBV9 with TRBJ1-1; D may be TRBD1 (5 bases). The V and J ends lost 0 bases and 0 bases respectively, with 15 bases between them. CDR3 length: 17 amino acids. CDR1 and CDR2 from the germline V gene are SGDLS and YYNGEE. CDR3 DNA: TGTGCCAGCAGCGTAGACCCGACGGGAGGGGTGAACACTGAAGCTTTCTTT. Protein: CASSVDPTGGVNTEAFF.

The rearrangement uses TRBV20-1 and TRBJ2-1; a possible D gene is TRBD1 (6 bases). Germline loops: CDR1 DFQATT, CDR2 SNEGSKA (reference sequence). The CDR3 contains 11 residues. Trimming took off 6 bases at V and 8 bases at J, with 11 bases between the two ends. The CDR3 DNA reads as TGCAGTGCCTGGGGGCGGGATGAGCAGTTCTTC. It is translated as CSAWGRDEQFF.

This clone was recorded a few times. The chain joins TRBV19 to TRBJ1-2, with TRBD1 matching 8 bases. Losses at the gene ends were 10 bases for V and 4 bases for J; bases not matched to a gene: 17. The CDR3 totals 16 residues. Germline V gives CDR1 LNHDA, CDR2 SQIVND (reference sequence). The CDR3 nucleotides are TGTGCCACCCACCGAGGGACAGGTGAATTCGTCTATGGCTACACCTTC. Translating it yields CATHRGTGEFVYGYTF.

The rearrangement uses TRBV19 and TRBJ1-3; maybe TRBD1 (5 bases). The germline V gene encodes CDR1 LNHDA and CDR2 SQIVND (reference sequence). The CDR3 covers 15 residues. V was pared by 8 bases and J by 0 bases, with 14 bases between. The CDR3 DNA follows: TGTGCCAGTTCATTACAGGTCCACTCTGGAAACACCATATATTTT. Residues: CASSLQVHSGNTIYF.

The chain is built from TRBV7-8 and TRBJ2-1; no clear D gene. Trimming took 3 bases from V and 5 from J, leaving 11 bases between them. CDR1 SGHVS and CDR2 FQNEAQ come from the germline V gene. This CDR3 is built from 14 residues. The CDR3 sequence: CASSFGGVDNEQFF. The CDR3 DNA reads TGTGCCAGCAGCTTCGGCGGAGTGGACAATGAGCAGTTCTTC.

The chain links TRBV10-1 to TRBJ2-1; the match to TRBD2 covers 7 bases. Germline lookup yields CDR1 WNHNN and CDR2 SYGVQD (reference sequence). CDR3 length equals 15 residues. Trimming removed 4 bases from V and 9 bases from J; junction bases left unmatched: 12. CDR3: CASSVGEREGGEQFF. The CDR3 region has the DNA TGCGCCAGCAGTGTGGGAGAGCGGGAAGGCGGTGAGCAGTTCTTC.

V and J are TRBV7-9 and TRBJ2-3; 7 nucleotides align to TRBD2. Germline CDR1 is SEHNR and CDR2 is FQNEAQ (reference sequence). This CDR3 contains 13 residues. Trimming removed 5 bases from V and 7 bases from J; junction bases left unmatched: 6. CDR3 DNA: TGTGCCAGCAGCCCCGGGGGAGGGCATACGCAGTATTTT. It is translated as CASSPGGGHTQYF.

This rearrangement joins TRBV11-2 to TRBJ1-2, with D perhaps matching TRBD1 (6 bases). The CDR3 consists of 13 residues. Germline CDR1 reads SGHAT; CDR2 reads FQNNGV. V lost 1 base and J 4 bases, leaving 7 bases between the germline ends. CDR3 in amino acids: CASSLVGGYGYTF. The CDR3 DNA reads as TGTGCCAGCAGCTTAGTAGGGGGCTATGGCTACACCTTC. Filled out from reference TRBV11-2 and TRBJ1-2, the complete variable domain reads EAGVAQSPRYKIIEKRQSVAFWCNPISGHATLYWYQQILGQGPKLLIQFQNNGVVDDSQLPKDRFSAERLKGVDSTLKIQPAKLEDSAVYLCASSLVGGYGYTFGSGTRLTVV.

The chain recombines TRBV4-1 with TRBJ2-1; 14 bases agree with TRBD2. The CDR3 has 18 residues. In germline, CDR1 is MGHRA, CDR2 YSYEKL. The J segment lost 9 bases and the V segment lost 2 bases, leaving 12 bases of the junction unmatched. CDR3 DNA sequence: TGCGCCAGCAGCCAAACGCGCGGAGGACTAGCGGGAGGCGGTGAGCAGTTCTTC. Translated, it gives CASSQTRGGLAGGGEQFF.

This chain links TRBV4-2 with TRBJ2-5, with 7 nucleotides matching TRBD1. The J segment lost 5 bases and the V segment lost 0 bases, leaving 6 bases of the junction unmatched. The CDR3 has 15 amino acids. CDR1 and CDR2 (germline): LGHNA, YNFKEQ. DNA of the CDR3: TGTGCCAGCAGCCAAGACAGGGGGATTGGGGAGACCCAGTACTTC. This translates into CASSQDRGIGETQYF.

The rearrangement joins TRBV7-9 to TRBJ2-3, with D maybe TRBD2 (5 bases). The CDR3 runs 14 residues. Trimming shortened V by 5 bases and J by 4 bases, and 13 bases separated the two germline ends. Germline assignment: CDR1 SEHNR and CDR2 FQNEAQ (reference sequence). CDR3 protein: CASSPGSTADTQYF. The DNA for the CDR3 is TGTGCCAGCAGCCCTGGGAGCACGGCAGATACGCAGTATTTT.